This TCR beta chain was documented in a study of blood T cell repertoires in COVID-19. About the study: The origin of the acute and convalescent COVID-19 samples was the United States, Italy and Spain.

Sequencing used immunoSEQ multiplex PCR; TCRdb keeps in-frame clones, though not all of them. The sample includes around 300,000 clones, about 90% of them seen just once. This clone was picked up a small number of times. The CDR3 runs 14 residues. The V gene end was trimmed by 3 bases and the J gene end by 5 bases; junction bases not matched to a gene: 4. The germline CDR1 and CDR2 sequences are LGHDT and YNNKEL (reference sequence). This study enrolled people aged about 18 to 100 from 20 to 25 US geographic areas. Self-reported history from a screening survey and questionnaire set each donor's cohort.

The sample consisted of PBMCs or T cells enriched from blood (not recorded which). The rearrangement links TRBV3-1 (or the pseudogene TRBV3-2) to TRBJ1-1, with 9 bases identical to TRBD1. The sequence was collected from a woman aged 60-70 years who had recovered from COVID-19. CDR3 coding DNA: TGTGCCAGCAGCCATCGGACAGGGGAGACTGAAGCTTTCTTT. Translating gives CASSHRTGETEAFF.